These 24 T cell receptor beta chains share one sample of origin, sequenced in a study of shared clonotypes between healthy human individuals (dated by TCRdb to about 2020). The method was the immunoSEQ multiplex PCR assay. Here the immuneACCESS table is served through TCRdb, limited to in-frame sequences with V and J called. Missing clones are a known gap in these copies; in checked studies unresolved V genes cover under half, and the rest lacks a known reason. Here the sample has about 2.2 million clones; roughly 93% occur a single time. The biggest ten clones account for roughly 1.7% of the sample. For the CD8 naive samples, CD45RO-negative cells were positively selected for CCR7, yielding a CD45RA+CCR7+ population from which TemRA cells were excluded. What was sequenced was naive CD8+ T cells from PBMCs. In light of the paper, this sample's cell subset or site label describes: CD45RA+CCR7+. The receptors originated from a man between 18 and 35 years old in good health. Some clones in this sample may be carry-over from other donors' samples.

The rearrangement links TRBV27 to TRBJ2-2, with 9 nucleotides matching TRBD1. The V gene's germline CDR1 is MNHEY and CDR2 SMNVEV (reference sequence). CDR3 length equals 17 residues. V shed 2 bases, J shed 4 bases, and the junction held 8 bases outside the gene matches. The CDR3: CASSLRDRVGLTGELFF. CDR3 DNA sequence: TGTGCCAGCAGTTTACGGGACAGGGTCGGGCTCACCGGGGAGCTGTTTTTT.

The genes are TRBV4-1 and TRBJ1-4; no firm D call. Germline CDR1 reads MGHRA; CDR2 reads YSYEKL. This CDR3 is built from 15 residues. Trimming shortened V by 0 bases and J by 6 bases, and 11 bases separated the two germline ends. The CDR3 DNA reads as TGCGCCAGCAGCCAAGATACCGGGAGGCATGAAAAACTGTTTTTT. This sequence encodes CASSQDTGRHEKLFF.

The rearrangement joins TRBV5-6 to TRBJ1-1, with D tentatively TRBD1 (5 bases). There are 16 residues in the CDR3. In germline, CDR1 is SGHDT, CDR2 YYEEEE. V gave up 4 bases and J gave up 3 bases, with 19 bases separating them. Here the CDR3 reads CASSTGVGSYYTEAFF. CDR3 bases: TGTGCCAGCAGCACGGGGGTTGGCAGCTACTACACTGAAGCTTTCTTT.

The CDR3 here is CASSTTEAFF. Here the CDR3 DNA reads TGTGCCAGCAGTACCACAGAAGCTTTCTTT. The chain employs TRBV11-2 and TRBJ1-1; D is unresolved. The CDR3 spans 10 residues. In germline, CDR1 is SGHAT, CDR2 FQNNGV. The V gene lost 6 bases and the J gene lost 8 bases, with 7 bases spanning the gap.

V is TRBV9 and J is TRBJ2-6; TRBD2 aligns across 10 bases. CDR1 and CDR2 (germline): SGDLS, YYNGEE. Losses at the gene ends were 0 bases for V and 0 bases for J; bases not matched to a gene: 6. This CDR3 comprises 19 residues. DNA of the CDR3: TGTGCCAGCAGCGTAGAGGGACTAGCGAGTAGCTCTGGGGCCAACGTCCTGACTTTC. The encoded protein is CASSVEGLASSSGANVLTF. Filled out from reference TRBV9 and TRBJ2-6, the complete variable domain reads DSGVTQTPKHLITATGQRVTLRCSPRSGDLSVYWYQQSLDQGLQFLIQYYNGEERAKGNILERFSAQQFPDLHSELNLSSLELGDSALYFCASSVEGLASSSGANVLTFGAGSRLTVL.

The V gene is TRBV19, the J gene TRBJ2-1, with D unclear. The CDR3 is 13 residues long. Germline V lookup: CDR1 LNHDA, CDR2 SQIVND (reference sequence). Trimming cost V 5 bases and J 2 bases, with 7 bases left between them. The DNA for the CDR3 is TGTGCCAGTAGTGTGAGCACCTACAATGAGCAGTTCTTC. Translation: CASSVSTYNEQFF.

V and J are TRBV5-5 and TRBJ2-7; perhaps TRBD2 as D (6 bases). V was pared by 0 bases and J by 7 bases, with 17 bases between. The CDR3 runs 15 residues. Germline V lookup: CDR1 SGHKS, CDR2 YYEKEE (reference sequence). For the CDR3, the DNA is TGTGCCAGCAGCTTGGCCGGGCGGGGTGAGTGGGAGCAGTACTTC. As protein: CASSLAGRGEWEQYF.

This chain uses TRBV21-1 with TRBJ2-7; no DNA check was done on the table's D call, TRBD1. TRBV21-1 represents a pseudogene. This CDR3 region has 19 residues. The DNA for the CDR3 is TGTGCCAGCAGCAAATCGCGGACACTTATACCCAAGAGCTCCTACGAGCAGTACTTC. This gives the protein CASSKSRTLIPKSSYEQYF.

About this clone: At the DNA level, this CDR3 is encoded by other sequences in the same sample as well. This chain joins TRBV27 and TRBJ2-1; no clear D gene. Germline-derived CDR1 and CDR2 are MNHEY and SMNVEV (reference sequence). This CDR3 is 11 amino acids long. V lost 3 bases to trimming and J lost 8 bases, with 5 bases between them. In DNA, the CDR3 is TGTGCCAGCAGTTTTGGAGATGAGCAGTTCTTC. Amino acid sequence: CASSFGDEQFF.

The rearrangement uses TRBV30 and TRBJ2-2; TRBD1 might be the D (6 bases). Trimming pared 5 bases from V and 3 bases from J, leaving 7 bases between. The CDR3 spans 12 residues. Germline CDR1 GTSNPN, CDR2 SVGIG (reference sequence). The CDR3 sequence: CAWEGDTGELFF. As DNA, the CDR3 is TGTGCCTGGGAGGGGGACACCGGGGAGCTGTTTTTT.

The CDR3 DNA reads TGTGCCAGCACGCCTGTGAACTATGGCTACACCTTC. Translation: CASTPVNYGYTF. This chain joins TRBV7-9 and TRBJ1-2; D ambiguous. Trimming took off 7 bases at V and 2 bases at J, with 8 bases between the two ends. Germline CDR1 SEHNR, CDR2 FQNEAQ (reference sequence). The CDR3 totals 12 residues.

V is TRBV7-8 and J is TRBJ2-2; TRBD1 agrees at 10 bases. The junction had 13 bases not matched to a gene; V was cut back by 3 bases and J by 12 bases. The CDR3 extends over 16 amino acids. Looked up from germline, CDR1 is SGHVS and CDR2 is FQNEAQ. In DNA, the CDR3 is TGTGCCAGCAGCTTTTTGAGACAGGGGGCCTCAGAGAAGCTGTTTTTT. Its protein is CASSFLRQGASEKLFF.

V and J are TRBV28 and TRBJ1-5; weak D call: TRBD1 (6 bases). The germline V gene has CDR1 MDHEN and CDR2 SYDVKM. The V end lost 6 bases, the J end lost 6 bases, and 12 bases lay between the germline ends. CDR3 size: 13 residues. In DNA, the CDR3 is TGTGCCAGCAGACAGGGTTCGGGTCAGCCCCAGCATTTT. Translated, it gives CASRQGSGQPQHF. Full variable domain (remainder filled in from reference TRBV28 and TRBJ1-5): DVKVTQSSRYLVKRTGEKVFLECVQDMDHENMFWYRQDPGLGLRLIYFSYDVKMKEKGDIPEGYSVSREKKERFSLILESASTNQTSMYLCASRQGSGQPQHFGDGTRLSIL.

V is TRBV28 and J is TRBJ1-4; D is possibly TRBD1 (6 bases). The length of the CDR3 is 13 residues. Trimming cost V 1 base and J 10 bases, with 10 bases left between them. CDR1 and CDR2 (germline): MDHEN, SYDVKM. The chain's CDR3 is CASSLSEGGKLFF. The CDR3, as DNA: TGTGCCAGCAGTTTATCGGAGGGGGGAAAACTGTTTTTT.

The J gene is TRBJ2-1, the V gene TRBV7-9, with D perhaps matching TRBD1 (6 bases). CDR3 length: 15 amino acids. Trimming shortened V by 5 bases and J by 1 base, and 12 bases separated the two germline ends. Germline-derived CDR1 and CDR2 are SEHNR and FQNEAQ (reference sequence). CDR3 sequence reads: CASSPRTESYNEQFF. The CDR3 DNA sequence: TGTGCCAGCAGCCCCCGGACAGAGTCCTACAATGAGCAGTTCTTC.

The chain links TRBV7-6 to TRBJ2-7, with 9 bases matching TRBD1. The CDR3 is 15 amino acids. Per germline, CDR1 SGHVS and CDR2 FNYEAQ. Unmatched junction bases numbered 8, after V lost 5 bases and J lost 3 bases. Here the CDR3 DNA reads TGTGCCAGCAGCCTCTTTGGGGACAGGGACTACGAGCAGTACTTC. Its translation: CASSLFGDRDYEQYF.

The J gene is TRBJ2-7, the V gene TRBV27, with unresolved D. Germline CDR1 is MNHEY and CDR2 is SMNVEV (reference sequence). CDR3 length: 13 residues. The V end lost 2 bases, the J end lost 3 bases, and 8 bases lay between the germline ends. CDR3 nucleotide sequence: TGTGCCAGCAGTTTAGCGGTCCACTACGAGCAGTACTTC. Protein: CASSLAVHYEQYF.

This rearrangement joins TRBV25-1 to TRBJ2-1; no reliable D call. This CDR3 has 13 amino acids. Trimming took 1 base from V and 8 from J, leaving 9 bases between them. Germline values: CDR1 MGHDK, CDR2 SYGVNS. CDR3 nucleotides: TGTGCCAGCAGTGAATCCCCACGGGATGAGCAGTTCTTC. Translating gives CASSESPRDEQFF.

V and J are TRBV4-3 and TRBJ1-4; D gene unclear. Germline values: CDR1 LGHNA, CDR2 YSLEER. This CDR3 is 15 amino acids long. Trimming removed 0 bases from V and 4 bases from J, with 9 bases in between. The CDR3, as DNA: TGCGCCAGCAGCCAAGATACCGACGATAATGAAAAACTGTTTTTT. Its translation is CASSQDTDDNEKLFF.

This clone was recorded only once. V gene TRBV15 combines with J gene TRBJ2-5; D is undetermined. The germline V and J ends were trimmed by 5 bases and 5 bases, with 12 bases remaining between them. Germline CDR1 is LNHNV and CDR2 is YYDKDF (reference sequence). The CDR3 extends over 13 amino acids. DNA of the CDR3: TGTGCCACCAGCCCCCGAGGATGGGAGACCCAGTACTTC. It translates to CATSPRGWETQYF.

The chain carries TRBV27 and TRBJ2-5; D possibly matches TRBD1 or TRBD2 (5 bases each). Trimming shortened V by 3 bases and J by 5 bases, and 10 bases separated the two germline ends. The germline V gene has CDR1 MNHEY and CDR2 SMNVEV (reference sequence). The CDR3 runs to 13 residues. CDR3 coding DNA: TGTGCCAGCAGTTTCAGAGGGGACGAGACCCAGTACTTC. Its translation is CASSFRGDETQYF.

The V and J genes are TRBV27 and TRBJ2-7, with TRBD1 matching 8 bases. CDR3 size: 14 residues. J lost 5 bases, V lost 4 bases, and 7 bases had no gene match. Germline-derived CDR1 and CDR2 are MNHEY and SMNVEV (reference sequence). CDR3 nucleotide sequence: TGTGCCAGCAGTTCCAAGGACAGGGCACACGAGCAGTACTTC. Protein product: CASSSKDRAHEQYF.

The chain joins TRBV19 to TRBJ1-1; D might be TRBD1 (5 bases). Trimming shortened V by 3 bases and J by 11 bases, and 10 bases separated the two germline ends. CDR3 length: 11 residues. Per the germline V gene, CDR1 is LNHDA and CDR2 is SQIVND (reference sequence). The CDR3 here is CASSIRGTAFF. CDR3 bases: TGTGCCAGTAGTATTCGGGGGACCGCTTTCTTT.

About this clone itself: Other DNA sequences in the same sample also yield this CDR3. The CDR3 nucleotides read TGTGCCAGCAGCGTAGCTGGACTAGCGGTAGATACGCAGTATTTT. Its translation: CASSVAGLAVDTQYF. The chain uses TRBV9 and TRBJ2-3, with 10 bases identical to TRBD2. Trimming cost V 0 bases and J 5 bases; bases outside gene matches: 3. The CDR3 is 15 amino acids. CDR1 is SGDLS, CDR2 YYNGEE, per germline.